The 19 T cell receptor beta chains presented below share a single source sample, sequenced in a study of blood T cell repertoires in COVID-19. The data were produced by immunoSEQ multiplex PCR, yet TCRdb's version contains in-frame clones alone and is incomplete. Of 92,000 or so clones in the sample, about 91% were seen once. The source material was peripheral blood. These receptors were collected from a man between 60 and 75 years old with acute or convalescent COVID-19.

The V call is TRBV24-1, the J call TRBJ2-5; D might be TRBD1 (5 bases). The CDR3 is made up of 15 amino acids. Trimming removed 0 bases at V and 5 bases at J, with 12 bases between. Germline V lookup: CDR1 KGHDR, CDR2 SFDVKD. CDR3: CATSDLVGVVETQYF. Written as DNA, the CDR3 is TGTGCCACCAGTGATTTGGTAGGGGTCGTGGAGACCCAGTACTTC.

In its sample, this clone was seen once. The rearrangement uses TRBV5-5 and TRBJ1-2, with D perhaps TRBD1 (6 bases). CDR3 length: 16 residues. CDR1 SGHKS and CDR2 YYEKEE come from the germline V gene (reference sequence). Trimming removed 0 bases at V and 4 bases at J, with 16 bases between. CDR3 region: CASSLAQGRSGYGYTF. The CDR3, as DNA: TGTGCCAGCAGCTTGGCACAGGGCCGTTCGGGCTATGGCTACACCTTC.

This clone showed up just once. The CDR3 loop reads CASSESGTSGRWNNEQFF. The CDR3 nucleotides read TGTGCCAGCAGTGAATCAGGGACTAGCGGGAGATGGAACAATGAGCAGTTCTTC. J is TRBJ2-1 and V is TRBV2; 14 bases align to TRBD2. CDR3 length: 18 residues. Looked up from germline, CDR1 is SNHLY and CDR2 is FYNNEI. V trimming: 2 bases; J trimming: 5 bases; junction bases outside the gene matches: 8.

The chain links TRBV18 to TRBJ1-5; 10 nucleotides match TRBD1. CDR1 and CDR2 from the germline V gene are KGHSH and LQKENI. Losses at the gene ends were 2 bases for V and 5 bases for J; bases not matched to a gene: 3. This CDR3 comprises 15 residues. The chain's CDR3 is CASSPDRGRDQPQHF. The CDR3 DNA follows: TGTGCCAGCTCACCAGACAGGGGGCGAGATCAGCCCCAGCATTTT. Filled out from reference TRBV18 and TRBJ1-5, the complete variable domain reads NAGVMQNPRHLVRRRGQEARLRCSPMKGHSHVYWYRQLPEEGLKFMVYLQKENIIDESGMPKERFSAEFPKEGPSILRIQQVVRGDSAAYFCASSPDRGRDQPQHFGDGTRLSIL.

The chain links TRBV5-8 to TRBJ2-2; 12 bases align to TRBD2. The junction had 3 bases not matched to a gene; V was cut back by 4 bases and J by 2 bases. CDR3 length: 16 residues. Germline CDR1 reads SGHTS; CDR2 reads YDEGEE. The CDR3 sequence: CASSQTSGRNTGELFF. The CDR3 region has the DNA TGTGCCAGCAGCCAGACTAGCGGGAGAAACACCGGGGAGCTGTTTTTT.

The V call is TRBV5-8, the J call TRBJ2-5, with 15 bases fitting TRBD2. The V gene end was trimmed by 3 bases and the J gene end by 4 bases; junction bases not matched to a gene: 1. This CDR3 comprises 15 residues. Germline-derived CDR1 and CDR2 are SGHTS and YDEGEE. This CDR3 reads CASSSGLAGGETQYF. In nucleotides, the CDR3 is TGTGCCAGCAGCTCGGGACTAGCGGGAGGAGAGACCCAGTACTTC. Supplemented by reference TRBV5-8 and TRBJ2-5, the full variable domain reads EAGVTQSPTHLIKTRGQQATLRCSPISGHTSVYWYQQALGLGLQFLLWYDEGEERNRGNFPPRFSGRQFPNYSSELNVNALELEDSALYLCASSSGLAGGETQYFGPGTRLLVL.

The chain combines TRBV29-1 with TRBJ1-1; 9 bases align to TRBD1. Germline loops: CDR1 SQVTM, CDR2 ANQGSEA. The ends lost 2 bases at V and 1 base at J; junction bases unmatched: 8. CDR3 length: 16 residues. The CDR3: CSVEPTGGQGNTEAFF. The CDR3 DNA reads TGCAGCGTTGAACCGACGGGGGGACAGGGGAACACTGAAGCTTTCTTT.

V gene TRBV9 combines with J gene TRBJ1-5; D remains unclear. CDR3 length equals 15 residues. V shed 0 bases and J shed 0 bases, with 7 bases lying between them. CDR1 and CDR2 from the germline V gene are SGDLS and YYNGEE. The CDR3 loop reads CASSVGGFSNQPQHF. The CDR3 nucleotides read TGTGCCAGCAGCGTAGGAGGGTTTAGCAATCAGCCCCAGCATTTT.

V usage is TRBV14 and J usage is TRBJ1-2; 7 bases line up with TRBD1. The CDR3 length is 14 residues. V shed 0 bases, J shed 8 bases, and the junction held 6 bases outside the gene matches. Germline CDR1 SGHDN, CDR2 FVKESK. The DNA for the CDR3 is TGTGCCAGCAGCCAAGATTATGGGACAGCGGGCTACACCTTC. This codes for CASSQDYGTAGYTF. Filled out from reference TRBV14 and TRBJ1-2, the complete variable domain reads EAGVTQFPSHSVIEKGQTVTLRCDPISGHDNLYWYRRVMGKEIKFLLHFVKESKQDESGMPNNRFLAERTGGTYSTLKVQPAELEDSGVYFCASSQDYGTAGYTFGSGTRLTVV.

The chain employs TRBV18 and TRBJ1-5; 9 bases align to TRBD1. The CDR3 runs 17 residues. The germline gives CDR1 KGHSH, CDR2 LQKENI. V lost 1 base and J lost 6; bases outside the gene matches: 10. CDR3 residues: CASSPLSDRGAGQPQHF. In DNA, the CDR3 is TGTGCCAGCTCACCACTCTCCGACAGGGGGGCAGGTCAGCCCCAGCATTTT. Full variable domain (missing parts from reference TRBV18 and TRBJ1-5): NAGVMQNPRHLVRRRGQEARLRCSPMKGHSHVYWYRQLPEEGLKFMVYLQKENIIDESGMPKERFSAEFPKEGPSILRIQQVVRGDSAAYFCASSPLSDRGAGQPQHFGDGTRLSIL.

The J gene is TRBJ2-1, the V gene TRBV11-3; TRBD1 matches at 8 bases. Germline V gives CDR1 SGHNT, CDR2 YENEEA. The CDR3 contains 14 residues. The junction had 8 bases not matched to a gene; V was cut back by 5 bases and J by 8 bases. CDR3 sequence (DNA): TGTGCCAGCAGCCCGACAGGGGTCTCCCATGAGCAGTTCTTC. This codes for CASSPTGVSHEQFF.

The gene calls are TRBV5-4 and TRBJ1-1; D perhaps matches TRBD1 (5 bases). Per germline, CDR1 SGHNT and CDR2 YYREEE (reference sequence). Trimming removed 3 bases at V and 0 bases at J, with 12 bases between. The CDR3 has 15 amino acids. CDR3 amino acids: CASSWGGQLNTEAFF. As DNA, the CDR3 is TGTGCCAGCAGCTGGGGAGGACAACTGAACACTGAAGCTTTCTTT. The full variable domain, in which reference TRBV5-4 and TRBJ1-1 provide the parts outside the CDR3, is ETGVTQSPTHLIKTRGQQVTLRCSSQSGHNTVSWYQQALGQGPQFIFQYYREEENGRGNFPPRFSGLQFPNYSSELNVNALELDDSALYLCASSWGGQLNTEAFFGQGTRLTVV.

The chain carries TRBV11-2 and TRBJ2-7, with TRBD2 as a possible D gene (5 bases). The CDR3 extends over 15 amino acids. Deletions cut 0 bases from V and 9 bases from J, with 18 bases between. Per the germline V gene, CDR1 is SGHAT and CDR2 is FQNNGV. The CDR3 loop reads CASSLDFGPGNWQYF. CDR3 in DNA: TGTGCCAGCAGCTTAGATTTTGGACCGGGAAATTGGCAGTACTTC.

A few counts support this clone. At the DNA level, this CDR3 is encoded by other sequences in the same sample as well. J is TRBJ2-7 and V is TRBV6-1; 8 bases fit TRBD2. V was clipped by 2 bases and J by 2 bases; unmatched bases: 5. Germline V lookup: CDR1 MNHNS, CDR2 SASEGT. This CDR3 has 15 residues. The CDR3 spells CASSESAGGTYEQYF. CDR3 DNA: TGTGCCAGCAGTGAATCCGCGGGGGGCACCTACGAGCAGTACTTC.

The chain links TRBV19 to TRBJ1-3, with D possibly TRBD1 on 6 matching bases. The V gene's germline CDR1 is LNHDA and CDR2 SQIVND (reference sequence). The CDR3 runs 14 residues. V lost 7 bases, J lost 4 bases, and 14 bases lay in between. The CDR3: CASKTTGRGNTIYF. The CDR3 coding sequence is TGTGCCAGTAAAACAACAGGGCGAGGAAACACCATATATTTT.

CDR3 bases: TGCAGCGTTGAAGTCTCCAGGGGTGAGACCCAGTACTTC. The encoded protein is CSVEVSRGETQYF. The gene calls are TRBV29-1 and TRBJ2-5; TRBD1 might be the D (6 bases). The CDR3 is made up of 13 amino acids. Germline V gene data show CDR1 as SQVTM and CDR2 as ANQGSEA. The germline V and J ends were trimmed by 1 base and 5 bases, with 11 bases remaining between them.

At least ten counts were recorded for this clone. V is TRBV5-6 and J is TRBJ1-2; D is unclear. There are 14 residues in the CDR3. In germline, CDR1 is SGHDT, CDR2 YYEEEE. The V end was cut by 0 bases, the J end by 5 bases, with 11 bases between. In DNA form, the CDR3 reads TGTGCCAGCAGCTTGGCCCGGGTTGGATATGGCTACACCTTC. The encoded protein is CASSLARVGYGYTF.

The chain has TRBV5-4 and TRBJ2-7; 7 nucleotides agree with TRBD1. Per germline, CDR1 SGHNT and CDR2 YYREEE (reference sequence). The CDR3 is made up of 15 amino acids. The trim removed 0 bases at V and 3 bases at J, leaving 6 bases unmatched. For the CDR3, the DNA is TGTGCCAGCAGCTTGGCCGGACAGGAGAGCTACGAGCAGTACTTC. Its protein product is CASSLAGQESYEQYF. Based on the CDR3 plus reference TRBV5-4 and TRBJ2-7, the full variable domain is ETGVTQSPTHLIKTRGQQVTLRCSSQSGHNTVSWYQQALGQGPQFIFQYYREEENGRGNFPPRFSGLQFPNYSSELNVNALELDDSALYLCASSLAGQESYEQYFGPGTRLTVT.

The rearrangement uses TRBV5-1 and TRBJ1-3, with 7 bases aligning to TRBD1. V lost 4 bases, J lost 6 bases, and 7 bases stayed unmatched. This CDR3 spans 14 amino acids. CDR1 is SGHRS and CDR2 is YFSETQ in the germline V gene. The CDR3 region is CASSPQGGANTIYF. For the CDR3, the DNA is TGCGCCAGCAGCCCCCAGGGGGGAGCAAACACCATATATTTT. Combining the CDR3 with reference TRBV5-1 and TRBJ1-3 gives the whole variable domain KAGVTQTPRYLIKTRGQQVTLSCSPISGHRSVSWYQQTPGQGLQFLFEYFSETQRNKGNFPGRFSGRQFSNSRSEMNVSTLELGDSALYLCASSPQGGANTIYFGEGSWLTVV.